There are many counts of the clone carrying this TCR beta chain. The antigen is undetermined. MiXCR, applied by TCRdb to the reads, yields one record per CDR3 protein. The sample lists roughly 990,000 distinct CDR3 sequences, under 40% occurring once. This sample is part of a study of T cell repertoires in cytomegalovirus infection. Looking at the study overall: The authors relied on CMV epitopes, both recently identified HLA-C-restricted and well-studied HLA-B-restricted. It can be stated that public TCR beta signatures indicated CMV infection as well as a matching HLA type.

Study conclusions and caveats: People with CMV and the relevant HLA were identified by cumulative public TCR beta family frequency. HLA-C-restricted CMV clonotypes gave the most frequent clonotype in two of eight donors.

The germline CDR1 and CDR2 sequences are ENHRY and SYGVKD. The V end was cut by 4 bases, the J end by 0 bases, with 10 bases between. This CDR3 contains 15 residues. This sequence joins TRBV10-3 and TRBJ2-4, with D tentatively TRBD2 (6 bases). Sample: cultured CD8+ T cells from PBMCs, taken from culture after CMV antigen stimulation. The clonotype was recovered from a human donor in good health (CMV status not recorded). Some clones in this sample may be carry-over from other donors' samples. Here the CDR3 reads CAISGSGLAKNIQYF. CDR3 DNA sequence: TGTGCCATCAGTGGGAGCGGGCTAGCCAAAAACATTCAGTACTTC.